This paragraph covers one T cell receptor beta chain sequence. Its antigen is currently not known. Base qualities are not at hand, and no much larger clone is one base apart. Read against the paper, the sample's time point label means: blood sample drawn before combined kidney and bone marrow transplant. Unstimulated Tregs (CD4+CD25+CD127-), CD4+ non-Tregs (CD4+CD25-), CD4 and CD8 cells were FACS-sorted from thawed PBMCs. Thawed PBMCs were rested overnight at 37 degrees C with approximately 200 IU/ml IL-2 before Treg sorting. Patients were a few combined kidney and bone marrow transplant recipients from the ITN036ST trial, and only these trial subjects had samples available. Healthy control blood was processed to PBMCs with a Ficoll density gradient and then cryopreserved, whereas patient PBMCs were collected both before and after transplant. For TCRbeta CDR3 sequencing, genomic DNA was extracted from sorted cells using the QIAGEN DNeasy Blood and Tissue Kit. High-throughput TCRbeta CDR3 sequencing was carried out commercially through immunoSEQ, with PCR amplification with bias correction and internal controls included. Under the source paper's analysis protocol: Unique productive TCRbeta sequences were defined by CDR3 nucleotide sequence when primers matched and otherwise by CDR3 amino acid sequence together with Vbeta and Jbeta genes. As a correction for sorting error, sequences shared between sorted populations at a frequency ratio of 2:1 or less were discarded, and the remaining shared sequences were assigned to the higher population. Donor-reactive sequences were defined as at least 5-fold expanded in CFSE-low cells versus unstimulated cells, with frequency of at least 0.01% in CFSE-low cells. Repertoire divergence was quantified by Jensen-Shannon divergence calculated from the top 100 TCRbeta sequences ranked by frequency. For any sample with multiple sequencing runs, sorting error was corrected in each run separately before the runs were pooled. TCRdb re-hosts the immuneACCESS table, in-frame sequences only. Its copies lack some clones; in the studies checked, an unresolved V gene accounts for under half of them, and the cause for the rest is not known. That table is the source of V, J and clone size, and D and trimming were worked out from the DNA. Counted in this sample were just under 65,000 clones; roughly 98% of them appeared once. The ten largest clones take up 0.34% of the sample.

This entry is derived from a study of Tregs in tolerant kidney transplant recipients (dated by TCRdb to the late 2010s). Study-wide context: Transplants used related donors with nonmyeloablative bone marrow transplantation; mixed chimerism was transient in the human trials. The study used TCRbeta sequencing to identify donor-specific regulatory T cells before combined kidney and bone marrow transplantation, then tracked those cells after transplant. Summary of the overall study and its limitations: Because the study included only a small number of patients, the results must be confirmed in larger populations and under other immunosuppression protocols. Expanding Tregs with activated donor B cells appeared to identify the most biologically relevant and donor-specific TCRbeta repertoire. PCR primers changed over time for some patients, so nucleotide-level comparison across those patients' samples was not possible. Biological reproducibility was not directly addressed, though technical replication error appeared minimal. Donor-specific Treg expansion exceeded global Treg expansion in tolerant patients, suggesting antigen-driven rather than nonspecific expansion.

The germline V gene (reference sequence) provides CDR1 LNHDA and CDR2 SQIVND. The CDR3 numbers 16 residues from cysteine through phenylalanine. Just the 48-base CDR3 DNA is kept, in frame starting at base 1. V and J lose 6 bases and 3 bases, and a span of 20 bases separates them. The origin of this receptor is a human donor who received a combined kidney and bone marrow transplant. The rearrangement joined TRBV19 to TRBJ1-2; a tentative D call is TRBD1 (6 bases match). The material was Tregs from blood, obtained before the transplant. CDR3 sequence: CASRTRVRGRDYGYTF. The DNA sequence follows: TGTGCCAGTAGGACCAGGGTCAGGGGAAGGGACTATGGCTACACCTTC. When the CDR3 is completed using the reference TRBV19 and TRBJ1-2 genes on either side, the full variable domain is DGGITQSPKYLFRKEGQNVTLSCEQNLNHDAMYWYRQDPGQGLRLIYYSQIVNDFQKGDIAEGYSVSREKKESFPLTVTSAQKNPTAFYLCASRTRVRGRDYGYTFGSGTRLTVV.